This TCR beta chain comes out of a study of CD8+ T cells in alopecia areata. Study-level points and caveats: Elevated clonality characterized lesional scalp relative to normal scalp, particularly in alopecia totalis/universalis. Besides other cells, scalp samples also yield sequences of resident alphabeta T cells from normal skin.

V lost 4 bases and J 0 bases, leaving 21 bases between the germline ends. Germline assignment: CDR1 SGDLS and CDR2 YYNGEE. There are 18 residues in the CDR3. Sorting of CD4+ and CD8+ T cells was performed on PBMCs. This clone turned up a few times. Its specificity is not known. After isolation, RNA underwent reverse transcription to generate cDNA as the sequencing template. The data were produced by immunoSEQ multiplex PCR, yet TCRdb's version contains in-frame clones alone and is incomplete. Of roughly 100,000 clones listed, 45% to 60% were seen once; the top ten hold more than 8%. The chain uses TRBV9 and TRBJ2-3; D might be TRBD2 (6 bases). Sequencing was performed on CD4+ T cells sorted from blood. This TCR was sampled from a human donor in good health. CDR3 residues: CASSPKNPPGLSTDTQYF. DNA of the CDR3: TGTGCCAGCAGCCCAAAAAACCCCCCGGGACTGAGCACAGATACGCAGTATTTT.